The next 5 T cell receptor beta chains were all read from a single sample in a study of early stage breast cancer tumors. Assay: immunoSEQ multiplex PCR; the TCRdb copy retains only in-frame clones and omits some. The sample lists approximately 20,000 clones; 83% were seen once. The sequenced sample was blood. These receptors all stem from a person aged 70 to 79 with breast cancer.

The rearrangement links TRBV29-1 to TRBJ2-5; the match to TRBD2 covers 9 bases. Germline CDR1 reads SQVTM; CDR2 reads ANQGSEA. The CDR3 contains 11 residues. V shed 7 bases, J shed 4 bases, and the junction held 1 base outside the gene matches. CDR3: CSGGGGETQYF. The CDR3 coding sequence is TGCAGCGGCGGGGGGGGAGAGACCCAGTACTTC.

The chain couples TRBV4-2 to TRBJ2-7; 11 bases are a match to TRBD2. Germline V gene sequence: CDR1 LGHNA, CDR2 YNFKEQ. The length of the CDR3 is 18 residues. V lost 0 bases and J lost 2; bases outside the gene matches: 9. In nucleotides, the CDR3 is TGTGCCAGCAGCCAAGATGGGGCGACTAGCGGGGCCGCCTACGAGCAGTACTTC. This translates into CASSQDGATSGAAYEQYF.

The chain couples TRBV4-1 to TRBJ2-7; possible D gene TRBD1, 5 bases. Germline CDR1 and CDR2: MGHRA and YSYEKL. Trimming removed 0 bases from V and 4 bases from J, with 10 bases in between. The CDR3 totals 14 residues. The CDR3 protein is CASSQDWGDYEQYF. The CDR3 DNA follows: TGCGCCAGCAGCCAAGATTGGGGCGATTACGAGCAGTACTTC.

The rearrangement joins TRBV4-1 to TRBJ1-1, with TRBD1 identical over 7 bases. Germline V gene lookup returns CDR1 MGHRA and CDR2 YSYEKL. The CDR3 is 14 amino acids. The V segment lost 6 bases and the J segment 2 bases; nucleotides outside the gene matches: 6. CDR3 loop: CASSYDRVNTEAFF. Here the CDR3 DNA reads TGCGCCAGCAGTTATGACAGGGTAAACACTGAAGCTTTCTTT.

A few counts support this clone. The V call is TRBV7-9, the J call TRBJ2-2, with D possibly matching TRBD2 (5 bases). With 7 bases removed from V and 4 bases from J, the gap between germline ends came to 16 bases. CDR1 is SEHNR, CDR2 FQNEAQ, per germline (reference sequence). The CDR3 sequence is 15 residues long. CDR3 protein: CASIVPVRVTGELFF. In DNA form, the CDR3 reads TGTGCCAGCATCGTCCCGGTGAGGGTCACCGGGGAGCTGTTTTTT. The whole variable domain, remainder taken from reference TRBV7-9 and TRBJ2-2, is DTGVSQNPRHKITKRGQNVTFRCDPISEHNRLYWYRQTLGQGPEFLTYFQNEAQLEKSRLLSDRFSAERPKGSFSTLEIQRTEQGDSAMYLCASIVPVRVTGELFFGEGSRLTVL.